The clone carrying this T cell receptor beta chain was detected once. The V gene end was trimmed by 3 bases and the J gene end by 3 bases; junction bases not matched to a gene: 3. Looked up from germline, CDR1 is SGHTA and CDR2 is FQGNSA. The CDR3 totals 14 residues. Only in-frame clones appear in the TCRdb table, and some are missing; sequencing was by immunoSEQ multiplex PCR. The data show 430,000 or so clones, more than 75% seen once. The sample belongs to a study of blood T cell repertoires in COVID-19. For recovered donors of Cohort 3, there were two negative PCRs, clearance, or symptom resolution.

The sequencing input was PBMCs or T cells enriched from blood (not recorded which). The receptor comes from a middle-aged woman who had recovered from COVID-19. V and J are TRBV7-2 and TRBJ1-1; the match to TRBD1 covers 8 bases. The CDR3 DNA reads TGTGCCAGCAGCTTGGGACAGGCCGACACTGAAGCTTTCTTT. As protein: CASSLGQADTEAFF.